This TCR beta chain was identified during a study of blood T cell repertoires in COVID-19. Study-wide background: The study drew acute and convalescent COVID-19 samples from the United States, Italy and Spain. Sources were T cells, B-cell-depleted T cells, or PBMCs; the material itself was cDNA or gDNA.

This CDR3 has 14 residues. The germline gives CDR1 SGHTA, CDR2 FQGNSA. V was clipped by 3 bases and J by 6 bases, with 11 bases between them. The protocol was immunoSEQ multiplex PCR, while the TCRdb copy is restricted to in-frame clones and leaves out a portion. The sample records about 79,000 clones, around nine tenths being singletons. Sequenced input: peripheral blood. V is TRBV7-2 and J is TRBJ2-2; D ambiguous. The origin of this receptor is a man between 65 and 85 years old with active or convalescent COVID-19. The CDR3: CASSFRHQAGELFF. The CDR3 bases are TGTGCCAGCAGCTTCCGCCATCAGGCCGGGGAGCTGTTTTTT.